This T cell receptor (beta chain) was documented in a study of T cells in Graves' hyperthyroidism and ophthalmopathy. Study-level findings and limits: Most expanded thyroid clonotypes above 0.001 recurred in blood. A median roughly 6.6 months before onset, the model predicted ophthalmopathy. A model using 13 V-J features told ophthalmopathy apart from stable hyperthyroidism.

CDR1 is SGHAT, CDR2 FQNNGV, per germline. V dropped 6 bases and J dropped 6 bases, with 14 bases sitting between them. CDR3 length equals 13 residues. At least ten counts were recorded for this clonotype. The antigen remains undetermined. Researchers took RNA transcripts and amplified the TCR beta CDR3 regions from them. First-round RT-PCR of the TCR CDR3 relied on the HTBI primer set. TCRdb re-analysed the multiplex PCR reads in MiXCR, keeping a single row per CDR3 protein. Of more than 550,000 distinct CDR3 sequences in the sample, roughly 17% are singletons; the top ten hold 15%. This TCR was recovered from a man aged 50 to 59 with Graves' hyperthyroidism. The sequencing input was blood. V and J are TRBV11-2 and TRBJ2-5; D may be TRBD1 (6 bases). The CDR3 spells CASRPQGTQTQYF. The CDR3 DNA reads TGTGCCAGCAGACCTCAGGGGACGCAGACCCAGTACTTC.